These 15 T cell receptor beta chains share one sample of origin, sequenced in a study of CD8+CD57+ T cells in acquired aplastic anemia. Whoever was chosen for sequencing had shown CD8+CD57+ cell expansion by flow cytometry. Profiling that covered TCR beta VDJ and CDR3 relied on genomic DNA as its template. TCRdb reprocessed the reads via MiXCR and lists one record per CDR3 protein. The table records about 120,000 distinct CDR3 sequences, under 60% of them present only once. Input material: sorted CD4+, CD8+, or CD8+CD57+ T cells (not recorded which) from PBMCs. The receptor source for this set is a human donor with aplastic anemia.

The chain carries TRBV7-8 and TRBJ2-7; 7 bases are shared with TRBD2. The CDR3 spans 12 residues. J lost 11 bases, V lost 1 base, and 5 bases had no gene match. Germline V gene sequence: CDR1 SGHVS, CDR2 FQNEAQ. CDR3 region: CASSLGWREKYF. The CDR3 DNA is TGTGCCAGCAGCTTAGGGTGGCGGGAGAAGTACTTC.

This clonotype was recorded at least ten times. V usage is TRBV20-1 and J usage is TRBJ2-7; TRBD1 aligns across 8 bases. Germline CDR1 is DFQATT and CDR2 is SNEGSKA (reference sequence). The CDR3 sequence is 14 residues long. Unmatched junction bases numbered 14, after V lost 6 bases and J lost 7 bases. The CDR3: CSAQRRQGAGEQYF. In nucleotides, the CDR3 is TGCAGTGCCCAACGTCGGCAGGGGGCGGGGGAGCAGTACTTC.

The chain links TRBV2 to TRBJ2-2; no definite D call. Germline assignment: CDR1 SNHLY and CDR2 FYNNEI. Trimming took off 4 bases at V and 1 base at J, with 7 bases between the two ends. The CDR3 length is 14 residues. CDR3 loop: CASSGTLNTGELFF. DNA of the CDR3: TGTGCCAGCAGTGGGACGCTGAACACCGGGGAGCTGTTTTTT.

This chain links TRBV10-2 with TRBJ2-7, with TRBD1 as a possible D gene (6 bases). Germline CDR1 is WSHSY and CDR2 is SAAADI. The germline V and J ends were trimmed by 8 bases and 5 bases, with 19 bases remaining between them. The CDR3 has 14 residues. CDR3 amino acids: CASGLGAGAHEQYF. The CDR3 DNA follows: TGCGCCAGCGGTCTCGGGGCAGGGGCTCACGAGCAGTACTTC.

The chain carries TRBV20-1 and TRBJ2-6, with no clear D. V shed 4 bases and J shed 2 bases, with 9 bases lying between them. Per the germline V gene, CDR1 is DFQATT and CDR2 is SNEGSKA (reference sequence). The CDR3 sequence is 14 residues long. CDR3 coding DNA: TGCAGTGCTATTGATGGGGCTGGGGCCAACGTCCTGACTTTC. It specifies CSAIDGAGANVLTF.

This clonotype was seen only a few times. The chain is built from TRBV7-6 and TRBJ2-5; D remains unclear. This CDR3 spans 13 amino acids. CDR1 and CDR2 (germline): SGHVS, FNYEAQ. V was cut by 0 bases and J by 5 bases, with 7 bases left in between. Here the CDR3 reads CASSLARFETQYF. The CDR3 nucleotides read TGTGCCAGCAGCTTAGCCAGGTTTGAGACCCAGTACTTC. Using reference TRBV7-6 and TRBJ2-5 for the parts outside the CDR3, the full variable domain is GAGVSQSPRYKVTKRGQDVALRCDPISGHVSLYWYRQALGQGPEFLTYFNYEAQQDKSGLPNDRFSAERPEGSISTLTIQRTEQRDSAMYRCASSLARFETQYFGPGTRLLVL.

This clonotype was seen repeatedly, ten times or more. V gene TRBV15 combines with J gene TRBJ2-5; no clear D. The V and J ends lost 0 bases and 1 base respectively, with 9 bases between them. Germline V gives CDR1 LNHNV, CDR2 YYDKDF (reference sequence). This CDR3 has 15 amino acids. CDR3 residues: CATSRDGTVQETQYF. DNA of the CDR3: TGTGCCACCAGCAGAGATGGTACAGTCCAAGAGACCCAGTACTTC.

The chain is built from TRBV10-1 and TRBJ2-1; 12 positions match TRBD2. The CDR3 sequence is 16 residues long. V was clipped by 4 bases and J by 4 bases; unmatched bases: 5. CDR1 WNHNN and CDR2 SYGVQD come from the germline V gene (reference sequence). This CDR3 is CASSARGLAGYNEQFF. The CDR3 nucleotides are TGCGCCAGCAGTGCTAGAGGACTAGCGGGGTACAATGAGCAGTTCTTC.

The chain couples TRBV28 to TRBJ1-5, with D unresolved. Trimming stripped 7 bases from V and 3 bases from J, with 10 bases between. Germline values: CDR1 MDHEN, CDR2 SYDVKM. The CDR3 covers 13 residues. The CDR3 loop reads CASIGRHNQPQHF. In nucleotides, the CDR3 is TGTGCCAGCATCGGCAGGCACAATCAGCCCCAGCATTTT.

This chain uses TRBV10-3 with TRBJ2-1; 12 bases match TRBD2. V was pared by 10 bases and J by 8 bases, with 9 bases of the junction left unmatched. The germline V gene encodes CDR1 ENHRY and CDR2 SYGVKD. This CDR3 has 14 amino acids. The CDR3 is CATRLAGVVDEQFF. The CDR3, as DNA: TGTGCCACCAGACTAGCGGGAGTTGTAGATGAGCAGTTCTTC.

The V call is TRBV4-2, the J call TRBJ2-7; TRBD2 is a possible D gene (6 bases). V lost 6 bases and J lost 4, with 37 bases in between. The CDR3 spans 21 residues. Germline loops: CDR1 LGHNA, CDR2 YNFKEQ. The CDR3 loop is CASRQQVSSTVSPLEGYEQYF. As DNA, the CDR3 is TGTGCCAGCAGGCAGCAGGTCTCGAGCACTGTCAGCCCGTTGGAGGGTTACGAGCAGTACTTC.

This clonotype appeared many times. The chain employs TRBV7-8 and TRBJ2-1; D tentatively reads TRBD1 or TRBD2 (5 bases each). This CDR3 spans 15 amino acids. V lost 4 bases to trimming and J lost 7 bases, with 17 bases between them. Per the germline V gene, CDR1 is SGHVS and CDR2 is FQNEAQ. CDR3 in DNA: TGTGCCAGCAGCTACGAAGGGACCGCCAGGAATGAGCAGTTCTTC. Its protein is CASSYEGTARNEQFF.

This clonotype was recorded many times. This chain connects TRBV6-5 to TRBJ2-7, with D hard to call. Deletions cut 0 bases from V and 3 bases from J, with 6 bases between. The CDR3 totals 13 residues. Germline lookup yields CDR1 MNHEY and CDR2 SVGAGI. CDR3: CASSYSRVYEQYF. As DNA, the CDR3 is TGTGCCAGCAGTTACTCAAGGGTCTACGAGCAGTACTTC.

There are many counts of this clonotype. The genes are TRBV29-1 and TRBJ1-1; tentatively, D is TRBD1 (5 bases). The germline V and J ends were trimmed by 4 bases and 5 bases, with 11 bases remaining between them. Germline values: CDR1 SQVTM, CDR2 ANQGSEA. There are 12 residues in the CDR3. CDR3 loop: CSVGDPGTEAFF. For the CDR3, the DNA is TGCAGCGTTGGGGACCCGGGAACTGAAGCTTTCTTT.

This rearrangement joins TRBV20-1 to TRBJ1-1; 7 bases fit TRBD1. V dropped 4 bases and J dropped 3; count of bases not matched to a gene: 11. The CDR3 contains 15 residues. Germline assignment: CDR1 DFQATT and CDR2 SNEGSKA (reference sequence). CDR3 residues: CSAIPLTGSHTEAFF. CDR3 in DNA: TGCAGTGCTATTCCCCTGACAGGGTCCCACACTGAAGCTTTCTTT.